The following is a T cell receptor (beta chain) sequence with its context. It has no known antigen specificity. No clone much larger than this one lies a single base away; base qualities are absent. Spanning cysteine to phenylalanine, the CDR3 consists of 17 amino acids. CDR3 DNA only is kept here, 51 bases in frame from base 1. For CDR1 and CDR2, the germline V gene lists SGHAT and FQNNGV. V is pruned by 7 bases and J by 6 bases, leaving 16 bases of the junction without a gene match. This entry is derived from a study of cytomegalovirus exposure and HLA in healthy donors (TCRdb year 2017). With regard to the full study: In an earlier analysis of some 610 of the donors, about 260 Gb of sequence data and some 120 million unique TCR beta sequences from 180 million or so T cells were reported. The study aimed to test whether cataloging public T cell receptors could reveal signatures of past pathogen exposure. To predict cytomegalovirus infection status, the study brought together high-throughput TCR immunosequencing, statistical association of individual TCRs with disease status, and machine learning. Four or five DR-DQ haplotypes were handled as single units for association and clustering because linkage in the cohort was strong. Among some 400 genotyped donors of the cohort, an average of around 240,000 unique TCR beta nucleotide sequences were sequenced per donor, roughly 20% of them non-productive. To study patterns of TCR occurrence, a later analysis re-analyzed previously published TCR beta repertoires from 650 to 750 donors and added high-resolution HLA genotyping. To decide whether each TCR beta V gene segment behaved as functional or pseudogenic, an earlier analysis of approximately 620 of the donors relied on high-throughput TCR beta sequencing. All discovery cohort repertoires had been generated on a single sequencing platform. Of the 300 to 400 genotyped donors, 65% to 90% fell in the genetic ancestry cluster associated with self-reported Caucasian donors. Along with the roughly 610-subject first cohort, a separate validation cohort of over 90 different subjects was used. The study used immunosequencing to profile the T cell repertoires of 670 or so subjects and linked those repertoires to cytomegalovirus serostatus. Donor age, sex, ethnicity and CMV serostatus were collected together with the repertoire data. A later genetic analysis used genome-wide SNP genotypes for about 60% of the 666 donors, treating that subset as a discovery cohort. Roughly 300 gigabases of sequencing data and tens of millions of unique TCR sequences made up an early release that covered nearly 650 HLA-typed donors. The later analysis used no new phenotypic data to find candidate immune exposures, relying instead on TCR beta sequences and their occurrence across donors. Typing coverage differed by locus: A, B, C, DRB1 and DQB1 were typed in about 629-630 donors, DQA1 in approximately 520, DPA1 in 600 to 610, and DPB1 in just under 490. HLA typing included class I and class II loci at four-digit resolution. The paper's findings and limits, for the study overall: Because the 87-base-pair reads could not distinguish some IMGT-functional V segments, including TRBV6-2 and TRBV6-3, those segments were excluded. In a later analysis, about 16,000 TCR beta sequences were associated with specific HLA alleles at a false discovery rate of 0.05. In a later analysis, TCR association rates were found to vary across HLA loci, with the most associated TCRs seen for DRB1 alleles and the fewest for HLA-C alleles. Because some donors lacked HLA typing at each locus, the association tests relied only on the typed subset. A cluster of highly shared sequence variants was judged likely to be a technical artifact of the sequencing pipeline. A few of the identified cytomegalovirus-associated TCR beta chains were confirmed in vitro to be specific for cytomegalovirus antigens. Roughly 15 rarely observed V segments, including chromosome 9 orphons, were excluded from the earlier analysis of almost 600 of the donors because counts were too low. This cohort had only TCR beta chains sequenced, and the lack of alpha or paired-chain data limited which features could be detected. Compared with the approximately 670-donor mean, donors in an Asian-associated ancestry cluster had fewer N-insertions in productive TCRs, according to a later genetic analysis. Cytomegalovirus status was reported to be diagnosed by the classifier with high specificity and sensitivity in both the original and validation cohorts. An earlier analysis of some 560 of the donors showed that most TCR beta V segments appeared in productive rearrangements either about 87% or about 30% of the time, which broadly matched IMGT annotations. When HLA alleles, especially DR and DQ, strongly co-occurred, attributing TCR associations to individual alleles was difficult. The study listed 150 to 200 TCR beta chains as associated with cytomegalovirus. Roughly uniform sequencing depth across donors was assumed in presence/absence analyses, although this assumption may not hold. According to a later analysis, most CMV-associated TCR beta chains appeared to be HLA-restricted, and the HLA associations seemed to be driven largely by CMV exposure. A further reported finding was that TCR beta sequences accurately predicted the HLA-A and HLA-B alleles for most subjects in the first cohort. According to the authors, the approach could potentially be generalized to other disease states and immunological phenotypes. In a later analysis, HLA-associated TCR beta chains were found to be more clonally expanded and to have lower generation probabilities than equally common non-associated chains. Most TCR sequences were seen in very few donors, while some public TCRs were found in many individuals. Correlated functional status among segregating V segments might be attributable to linkage disequilibrium, but an unknown experimental factor could not be ruled out. According to a later analysis, parvovirus B19, influenza, CMV and Epstein-Barr virus appeared linked to several top co-occurrence clusters. A later genetic analysis associated a missense DCLRE1C variant with V-gene and J-gene trimming of TCR beta chains, and an independent cohort replicated the association. For the cohort, immune exposure information was limited to CMV serostatus.

The cohort was made up of about 670 healthy bone marrow donors. At the time of sampling, all cohort members were nominally healthy, though unrecorded immune exposures were likely present. The donor tested CMV seronegative, placing the donor among the 350 or so seronegative members of the cohort. Each donor provided a peripheral blood sample, and peripheral blood mononuclear cells were used for TCR beta sequencing. The Qiagen DNeasy Blood Extraction Kit was used to extract genomic DNA from the blood cell samples. To prepare the library, the immunoSEQ multiplex PCR assay was applied. The multiplex PCR relied on a mix of 60 forward primers for TCR Vbeta segments and 13 reverse primers for TCR Jbeta segments. Amplification of the CDR3 region of rearranged TCR beta genes was performed with a multiplex PCR assay on genomic DNA. The Illumina HiSeq System was used to sequence the amplified TCR beta libraries as 87-base-pair reads. For the original study's pipeline: Across the 670 or so repertoires, a later analysis counted tens of millions of unique TCR beta chains, around 11 million of which were shared by at least two donors. Raw reads were error-corrected and collapsed into unique sequences with a nearest-neighbor algorithm that merged closely related sequences to remove PCR and sequencing errors. V, D and J gene segments were assigned by aligning CDR3 sequences to IMGT reference sequences. For a sequence to be retained, a match of at least six nucleotides was required to both a V gene segment and a J gene segment. A rearrangement was called productive if the CDR3 had no stop codons and remained in frame with V and J, and every other rearrangement was called non-productive. CDR3 was defined by IMGT convention, running from the second conserved V-encoded cysteine to the conserved J-encoded phenylalanine. In an earlier analysis of more than 550 of the donors, sequences lacking an unambiguous match to a single V gene segment were excluded. In an earlier analysis of roughly 600 of the donors, a V segment was called functional when productive rearrangements were above 56.7%, and segregating when the standard deviation between donors exceeded 5%. A statistical classification framework was built to diagnose cytomegalovirus status from the catalog of TCR beta chain sequences. V and J gene assignment, in a later analysis, came from comparing TCR nucleotide sequences with IMGT/GENE-DB human TR gene sequences. Using the TCRdist pipeline, a later analysis assigned CDR3 sequences along with most-parsimonious VDJ recombination scenarios. A later analysis defined each TCR beta chain by its CDR3 amino acid sequence plus V-gene family, and excluded reads lacking a unique V-gene family. A later analysis removed several hundred highly shared, low-generation-probability nucleotide sequences to deal with suspected cross-contamination and a sequencing artifact. A later analysis calculated a clonal expansion index for each public chain from normalized within-repertoire ranks of inferred template counts. Generation probabilities in a later analysis came from a VDJ recombination model fitted to out-of-frame rearrangements, and those results were checked against IGoR. In a later analysis, TCR-TCR, TCR-HLA and TCR-CMV co-occurrence was scored with hypergeometric tests, and a repertoire-size bias correction was applied to TCR pairs. In a later analysis, false discovery rates were estimated by permuting HLA or CMV assignments 20 times. In a later analysis, co-occurring TCRs were grouped using DBSCAN, and TCRdist sequence similarity was added for clustering within HLA-allele-positive subsets. For co-occurrence clustering, repertoires with fewer than 30,000 or more than 120,000 public chains were excluded, along with a handful of repertoires with anomalous nucleotide sharing. Entries here come from immuneACCESS through TCRdb and include only in-frame sequences with V and J called. Some clones fail to appear in such tables; in the studies checked, an unresolved V gene covers under half of the shortfall, and the cause of the remainder is unknown. V and J calls and clone size follow that table, whereas D and trimming were derived from the DNA. This sample lists under 110,000 clones; roughly four fifths were detected once. The ten top clones hold roughly a tenth of the sample.

The TCR comes from a man in his fifties or sixties in good health and CMV-seronegative. The sequenced sample was PBMCs. The chain is encoded by TRBV11-2 joined to TRBJ2-1; TRBD2 agrees with 9 junctional bases. The bases are TGTGCCAGCATCCCGTTACAGGCTAGCGGGATACCCAATGAGCAGTTCTTC. This is translated as CASIPLQASGIPNEQFF.